Sequencing of this TCR beta chain was carried out in a study of glioma-infiltrating T cells. Study conclusions and caveats: Tissue-blood divergence was below expectation in non-neoplastic patients, above in gliomas. Very few CDR3 sequences were shared between tissue and blood.

A word on this clonotype: Its antigen remains unidentified.

Amplification of TCR alpha and beta CDR3 regions from RNA used iRepertoire nested multiplex PCR. For one-step reverse transcription and amplification, roughly 95-400 ng of tissue mRNA or PBMC total RNA was used. Each CDR3 protein gets one entry after TCRdb re-called the multiplex PCR reads with MiXCR. The repertoire holds 150,000 to 200,000 distinct CDR3 sequences, with more than 35% as singletons. Germline loops: CDR1 MNHNS, CDR2 SASEGT. The CDR3 is 13 residues long. V lost 10 bases to trimming and J lost 7 bases, with 14 bases between them. The chain recombines TRBV6-1 with TRBJ1-6; no definite D call. Material: glioma tissue, nonneoplastic brain tissue, or PBMCs (not recorded which). This TCR derives from a human donor with low-grade glioma or glioblastoma, undergoing nonglioma brain surgery, or in good health (not recorded which). The chain's CDR3 is CAITCQLNSPLHF. As DNA, the CDR3 is TGTGCCATCACGTGTCAGTTGAATTCACCCCTCCACTTT.